Described below is a single T cell receptor (beta chain) sequence and its context. This sample was taken from a study of cytotoxic CD8 clonotypes in ibrutinib-treated CLL. This table comes from immunoSEQ multiplex PCR, and its TCRdb copy is limited to in-frame clones, with some not included. The sample has roughly 220,000 clones; 79% are singletons. Germline lookup yields CDR1 MNHEY and CDR2 SVGAGI. There are 13 residues in the CDR3. With 6 bases removed from V and 2 bases from J, the gap between germline ends came to 10 bases. The chain combines TRBV6-5 with TRBJ1-2; tentative D call: TRBD1 (5 bases). This sequence was found in a human donor with chronic lymphocytic leukemia. Sequences were derived from PBMCs, sampled after 12 months of ibrutinib treatment. DNA for the CDR3: TGTGCCAGCAGCCTCCAGGGAAACTATGGCTACACCTTC. This gives the protein CASSLQGNYGYTF.